A selection of T cell receptor beta chains follows, all from one sample in a study of shared clonotypes between healthy human individuals. Only in-frame clones appear in the TCRdb table, and some are missing; sequencing was by immunoSEQ multiplex PCR. The sample shows some 630,000 clones, around 72% of them seen only once. Sequences were obtained from memory CD4+ T cells sorted from blood. These receptors were obtained from a woman aged 30 to 39 in good health. The CDR3 runs from the conserved cysteine through the conserved F or W. The D gene is left open where the match is weak. Size is stated for part of the rows, as once, few or many counts, or as a class when the clone is expanded.

TRBV30	-	-	TRBJ1-5	TGTGCCTGGAGTTTAGCAATTGGGCAGCCCCAGCATTTT	CAWSLAIGQPQHF
TRBV7-9	-	-	TRBJ1-2	TGTGCCAGCAGCCCCGGACAGAACTATGGCTACACCTTC	CASSPGQNYGYTF
TRBV7-2	-	-	TRBJ2-7	TGTGCCAGCAGCCGAGGAGGGGCGCGCAACGAGCAGTACTTC	CASSRGGARNEQYF
TRBV5-4	TRBD2	few	TRBJ2-7	TGTGCCAGCAGCCCGGGAGGGCTAGCCTCCTACGAGCAGTACTTC	CASSPGGLASYEQYF
TRBV19	-	-	TRBJ1-2	TGTGCCAGTAGTACTGAGACTAACTATGGCTACACCTTC	CASSTETNYGYTF
TRBV7-6	-	-	TRBJ2-5	TGTGCCAGCAGCGTACAAGAGACCCAGTACTTC	CASSVQETQYF
TRBV29-1	-	-	TRBJ1-4	TGCAGCGTCGCCGGGGGAGATGAAAAACTGTTTTTT	CSVAGGDEKLFF
TRBV5-1	TRBD1	-	TRBJ1-4	TGCGCCAGCAGCTTGGGGGACAGGGATGTGTCACTACTGTTTTTT	CASSLGDRDVSLLFF
TRBV25-1	-	-	TRBJ1-4	TGTGCCAGCAGGGAGACTGCAACTAATGAAAAACTGTTTTTT	CASRETATNEKLFF
TRBV15	TRBD1	-	TRBJ1-1	TGTGCCACCAGCAGGGCCCGGGACAGGGGCGCTGAAGCTTTCTTT	CATSRARDRGAEAFF
TRBV20-1	-	-	TRBJ2-3	TGCAGTGTTCCTTCATGGGATACGCAGTATTTT	CSVPSWDTQYF
TRBV5-1	-	few	TRBJ2-2	TGCGCCAGCAGCTTGGACGAACCGAGCACCGGGGAGCTGTTTTTT	CASSLDEPSTGELFF
TRBV2	TRBD1	-	TRBJ1-2	TGTGCCAGTGGGACAGGGGGGGACTATGGCTACACCTTC	CASGTGGDYGYTF
TRBV29-1	-	-	TRBJ2-7	TGCAGCGTTGGATGGGGACCCGGGGCTCAATCCTACGAGCAGTACTTC	CSVGWGPGAQSYEQYF
TRBV10-3	-	-	TRBJ1-2	TGTGCCATCAGTGGCCCAAGGACACCCAACTATGGCTACACCTTC	CAISGPRTPNYGYTF
TRBV19	-	-	TRBJ1-5	TGTGCCAGTAGTATAGACCCCACTCGGGCGGCCCAGCATTTT	CASSIDPTRAAQHF
TRBV11-2	TRBD1	-	TRBJ1-2	TGTGCCAGCAGCCAAGGGCGACAGGGCGGCTCTGGCTACACCTTC	CASSQGRQGGSGYTF
TRBV29-1	TRBD2	-	TRBJ2-7	TGCAGCGTTGGGGAACTAGCGGGGACTTACGAGCAGTACTTC	CSVGELAGTYEQYF
TRBV25-1	TRBD2	-	TRBJ2-3	TGTGCCAGCAGTGGACGCCCGGGACTAGCGGGAGTTGCGCAGTATTTT	CASSGRPGLAGVAQYF
TRBV27	TRBD2	-	TRBJ2-3	TGTGCCAGCAGTTTATTTTGGGAGGGGCCCACAGATACGCAGTATTTT	CASSLFWEGPTDTQYF
TRBV5-5	TRBD2	-	TRBJ2-5	TGTGCCAGCAGCTTGGTTCCGAGCGGGGGCCAAGAGACCCAGTACTTC	CASSLVPSGGQETQYF
TRBV11-2	-	-	TRBJ2-7	TGTGCCAGCAGCTTAGATGCCCGGATGTGGGGAACGTCCTACGAGCAGTACTTC	CASSLDARMWGTSYEQYF
TRBV6-6	TRBD1	once	TRBJ1-4	TGTGCCAGCAGTTCCAGGACAGGGGGTTTCAGGGAAAAACTGTTTTTT	CASSSRTGGFREKLFF
TRBV2	TRBD1	-	TRBJ2-5	TGTGCCAGCAGTGGACAGGGTGGGCAAGAGACCCAGTACTTC	CASSGQGGQETQYF
TRBV5-4	-	-	TRBJ2-5	TGTGCCAGCAGCTTCCTAAGCTATCTGGGGACTTCTCAAGAGACCCAGTACTTC	CASSFLSYLGTSQETQYF
TRBV28	-	-	TRBJ1-2	TGTGCCAGCAGCCCCCAAGCGAGAGGCTACACCTTC	CASSPQARGYTF
TRBV7-6	-	-	TRBJ2-4	TGTGCCAGCAGCTCGTGGACGGCGTGGAACATTCAGTACTTC	CASSSWTAWNIQYF
TRBV11-3	TRBD1	-	TRBJ2-1	TGTGCCAGCAGCTCCGGACAGGGGACCGACAATGAGCAGTTCTTC	CASSSGQGTDNEQFF
TRBV2	-	-	TRBJ2-6	TGTGCCGGTCATAGCTCTGGGGCCAACGTCCTGACTTTC	CAGHSSGANVLTF
TRBV23-1	-	few	TRBJ1-4	TGCGCCAGCAGTCAATCAGAGGAGGCCGAAAAACTGTTTTTT	CASSQSEEAEKLFF
TRBV9	-	-	TRBJ2-3	TGTGCCAGCAGCTTCACGGAGGATACGCAGTATTTT	CASSFTEDTQYF
TRBV10-1	TRBD1	-	TRBJ2-1	TGCGCCAGCCGTTCCGGGACAGGGCCGAATGAGCAGTTCTTC	CASRSGTGPNEQFF
TRBV29-1	TRBD2	-	TRBJ2-7	TGCAGCGTTCAAGCGGGAGCGGGTAACGAGCAGTACTTC	CSVQAGAGNEQYF
TRBV28	-	-	TRBJ1-4	TGTGCCAGCAGCCTCCCTTTCGGAAGGATAGATGAAAATCTGTTTTTT	CASSLPFGRIDENLFF